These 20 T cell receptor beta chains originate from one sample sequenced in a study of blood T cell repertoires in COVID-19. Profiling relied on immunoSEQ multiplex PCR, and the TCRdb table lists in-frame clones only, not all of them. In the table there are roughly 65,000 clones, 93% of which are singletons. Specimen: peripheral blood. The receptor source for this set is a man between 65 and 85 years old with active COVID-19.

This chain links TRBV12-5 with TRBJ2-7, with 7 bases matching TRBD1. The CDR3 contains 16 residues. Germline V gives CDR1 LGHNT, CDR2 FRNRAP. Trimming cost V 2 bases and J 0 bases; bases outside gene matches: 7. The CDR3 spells CASGLSTGISSYEQYF. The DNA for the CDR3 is TGTGCTAGTGGTTTGTCGACAGGGATAAGCTCCTACGAGCAGTACTTC.

The CDR3 loop reads CASRETSGGTYTQYF. CDR3 nucleotides: TGTGCCAGCAGGGAGACTAGCGGGGGCACGTATACGCAGTATTTT. This sequence joins TRBV9 and TRBJ2-3, with 12 bases fitting TRBD2. V was clipped by 5 bases and J by 7 bases; unmatched bases: 8. Germline assignment: CDR1 SGDLS and CDR2 YYNGEE. CDR3 length equals 15 residues.

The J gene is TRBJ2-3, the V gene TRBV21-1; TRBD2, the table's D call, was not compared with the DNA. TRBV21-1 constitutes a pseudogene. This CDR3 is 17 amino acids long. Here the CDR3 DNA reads TGTGCCAGCAGCAAAGCGCGCAAGGACTCTAGCACAGATACGCAGTATTTT. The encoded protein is CASSKARKDSSTDTQYF.

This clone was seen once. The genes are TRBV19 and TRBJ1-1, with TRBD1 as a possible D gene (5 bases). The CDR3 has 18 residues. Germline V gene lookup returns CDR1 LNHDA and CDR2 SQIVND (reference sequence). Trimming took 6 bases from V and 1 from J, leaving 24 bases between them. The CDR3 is CASRFSWGSREGNTEAFF. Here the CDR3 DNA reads TGTGCCAGTAGGTTTTCGTGGGGCAGTAGGGAAGGGAACACTGAAGCTTTCTTT.

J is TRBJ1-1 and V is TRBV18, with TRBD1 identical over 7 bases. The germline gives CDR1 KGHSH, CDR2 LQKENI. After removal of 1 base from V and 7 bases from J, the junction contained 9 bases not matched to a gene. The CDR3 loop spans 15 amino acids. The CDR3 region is CASSPLGGGGGEAFF. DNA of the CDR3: TGTGCCAGCTCACCACTAGGAGGGGGCGGTGGTGAAGCTTTCTTT.

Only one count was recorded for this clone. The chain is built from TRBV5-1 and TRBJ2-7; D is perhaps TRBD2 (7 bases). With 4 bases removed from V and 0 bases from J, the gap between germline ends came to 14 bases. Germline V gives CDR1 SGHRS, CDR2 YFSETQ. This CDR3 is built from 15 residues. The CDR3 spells CASSDGGGGSYEQYF. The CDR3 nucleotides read TGCGCCAGCAGCGATGGGGGAGGGGGCTCCTACGAGCAGTACTTC. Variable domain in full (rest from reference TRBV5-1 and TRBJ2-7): KAGVTQTPRYLIKTRGQQVTLSCSPISGHRSVSWYQQTPGQGLQFLFEYFSETQRNKGNFPGRFSGRQFSNSRSEMNVSTLELGDSALYLCASSDGGGGSYEQYFGPGTRLTVT.

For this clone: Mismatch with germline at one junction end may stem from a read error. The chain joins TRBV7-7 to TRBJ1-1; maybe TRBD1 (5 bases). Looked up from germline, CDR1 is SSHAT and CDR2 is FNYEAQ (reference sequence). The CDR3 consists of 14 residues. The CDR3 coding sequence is TGTGCTAGCAGCTTACTCCAGGGAAGCACTGAAGCTTTCTTT. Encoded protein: CASSLLQGSTEAFF. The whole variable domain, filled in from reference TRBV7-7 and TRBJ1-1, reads GAGVSQSPRYKVTKRGQDVTLRCDPISSHATLYWYQQALGQGPEFLTYFNYEAQPDKSGLPSDRFSAERPEGSISTLTIQRTEQRDSAMYRCASSLLQGSTEAFFGQGTRLTVV.

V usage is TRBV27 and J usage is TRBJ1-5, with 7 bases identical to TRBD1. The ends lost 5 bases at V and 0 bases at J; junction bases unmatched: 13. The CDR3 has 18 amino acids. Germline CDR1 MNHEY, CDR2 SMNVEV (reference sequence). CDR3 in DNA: TGTGCCAGCAGTCCCCGGCCCACAGGGGCGTATAGCAATCAGCCCCAGCATTTT. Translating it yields CASSPRPTGAYSNQPQHF.

CDR3 residues: CASSQIQGYSPLHF. CDR3 nucleotides: TGTGCCAGCAGCCAAATTCAGGGCTATTCACCCCTCCACTTT. V usage is TRBV3-1 (or the pseudogene TRBV3-2) and J usage is TRBJ1-6; D is perhaps TRBD1 (5 bases). CDR1 is LGHDT, CDR2 YNNKEL, per germline (reference sequence). The CDR3 totals 14 residues. V was shortened by 2 bases and J by 8 bases, with 10 bases between the two germline ends.

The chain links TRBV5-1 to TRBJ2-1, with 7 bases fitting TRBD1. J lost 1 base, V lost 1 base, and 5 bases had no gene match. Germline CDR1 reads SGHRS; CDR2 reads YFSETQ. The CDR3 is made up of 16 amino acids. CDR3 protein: CASSLTGVSSYNEQFF. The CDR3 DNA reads TGCGCCAGCAGCTTGACAGGGGTGAGTTCCTACAATGAGCAGTTCTTC.

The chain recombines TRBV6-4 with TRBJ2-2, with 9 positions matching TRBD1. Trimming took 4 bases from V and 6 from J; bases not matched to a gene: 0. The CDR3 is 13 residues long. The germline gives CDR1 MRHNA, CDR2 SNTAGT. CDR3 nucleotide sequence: TGTGCCAGCAGTGGACAGGGGGCCGGGGAGCTGTTTTTT. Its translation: CASSGQGAGELFF.

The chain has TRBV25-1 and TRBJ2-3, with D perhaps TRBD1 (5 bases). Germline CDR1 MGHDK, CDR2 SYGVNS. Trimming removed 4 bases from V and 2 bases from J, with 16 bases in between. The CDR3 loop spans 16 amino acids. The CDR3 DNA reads TGTGCCAGCAGTGTCAACAGAAAAGGGGACACAGATACGCAGTATTTT. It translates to CASSVNRKGDTDTQYF.

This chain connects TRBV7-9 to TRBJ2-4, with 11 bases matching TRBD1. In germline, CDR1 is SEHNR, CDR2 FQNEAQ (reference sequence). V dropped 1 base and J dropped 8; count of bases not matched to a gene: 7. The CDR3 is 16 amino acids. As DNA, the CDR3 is TGTGCCAGCAGCTTAGTCGGTGGACAGGGGGCGGACATTCAGTACTTC. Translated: CASSLVGGQGADIQYF. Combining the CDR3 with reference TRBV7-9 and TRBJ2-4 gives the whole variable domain DTGVSQNPRHKITKRGQNVTFRCDPISEHNRLYWYRQTLGQGPEFLTYFQNEAQLEKSRLLSDRFSAERPKGSFSTLEIQRTEQGDSAMYLCASSLVGGQGADIQYFGAGTRLSVL.

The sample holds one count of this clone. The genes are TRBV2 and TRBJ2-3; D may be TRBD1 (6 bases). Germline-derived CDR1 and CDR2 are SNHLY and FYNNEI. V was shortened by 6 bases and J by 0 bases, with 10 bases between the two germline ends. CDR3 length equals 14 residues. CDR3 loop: CASSGQRSTDTQYF. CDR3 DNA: TGTGCCAGCAGCGGACAGAGAAGCACAGATACGCAGTATTTT.

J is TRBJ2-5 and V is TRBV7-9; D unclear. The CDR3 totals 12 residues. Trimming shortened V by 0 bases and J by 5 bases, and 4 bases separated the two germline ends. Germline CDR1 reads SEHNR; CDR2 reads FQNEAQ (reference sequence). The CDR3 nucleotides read TGTGCCAGCAGCTTAGCGGGCGAGACCCAGTACTTC. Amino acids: CASSLAGETQYF.

The chain's CDR3 is CASSQDPSGGAGRSYEQYF. As DNA, the CDR3 is TGCGCCAGCAGCCAAGATCCTAGCGGGGGGGCGGGACGGTCCTACGAGCAGTACTTC. This chain connects TRBV4-1 to TRBJ2-7; 12 nucleotides line up with TRBD2. The V gene end was trimmed by 0 bases and the J gene end by 1 base; junction bases not matched to a gene: 10. Germline lookup yields CDR1 MGHRA and CDR2 YSYEKL. CDR3 length equals 19 residues.

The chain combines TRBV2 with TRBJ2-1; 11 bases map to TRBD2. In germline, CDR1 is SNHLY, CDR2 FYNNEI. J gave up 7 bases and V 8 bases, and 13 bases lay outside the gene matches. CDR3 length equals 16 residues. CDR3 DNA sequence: TGTGCCAGCTCCGAACTAGCGGGGGCGGGGTGGAATGAGCAGTTCTTC. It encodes CASSELAGAGWNEQFF.

The CDR3 region has the DNA TGTGCCAGCAGCTTGGGCGGGAATAGGGACACTGAAGCTTTCTTT. This encodes CASSLGGNRDTEAFF. The chain recombines TRBV11-2 with TRBJ1-1, with D unresolved. The CDR3 runs 15 residues. Between the trimmed V and J ends, which lost 3 bases and 3 bases, there was a span of 14 bases. Germline V lookup: CDR1 SGHAT, CDR2 FQNNGV.

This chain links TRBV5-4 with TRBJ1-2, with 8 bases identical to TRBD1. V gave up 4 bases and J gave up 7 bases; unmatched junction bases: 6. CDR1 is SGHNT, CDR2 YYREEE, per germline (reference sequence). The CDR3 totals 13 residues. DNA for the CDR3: TGTGCCAGCAGCCTAACAGGGGGAAGTGGCTACACCTTC. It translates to CASSLTGGSGYTF.

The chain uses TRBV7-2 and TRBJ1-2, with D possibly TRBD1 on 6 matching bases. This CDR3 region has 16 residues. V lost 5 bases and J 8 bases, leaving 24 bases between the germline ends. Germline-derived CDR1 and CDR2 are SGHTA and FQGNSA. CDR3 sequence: CASSQPSGGPLGGYTF. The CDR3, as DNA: TGTGCCAGCAGCCAGCCCTCGGGGGGGCCCCTTGGGGGCTACACCTTC.